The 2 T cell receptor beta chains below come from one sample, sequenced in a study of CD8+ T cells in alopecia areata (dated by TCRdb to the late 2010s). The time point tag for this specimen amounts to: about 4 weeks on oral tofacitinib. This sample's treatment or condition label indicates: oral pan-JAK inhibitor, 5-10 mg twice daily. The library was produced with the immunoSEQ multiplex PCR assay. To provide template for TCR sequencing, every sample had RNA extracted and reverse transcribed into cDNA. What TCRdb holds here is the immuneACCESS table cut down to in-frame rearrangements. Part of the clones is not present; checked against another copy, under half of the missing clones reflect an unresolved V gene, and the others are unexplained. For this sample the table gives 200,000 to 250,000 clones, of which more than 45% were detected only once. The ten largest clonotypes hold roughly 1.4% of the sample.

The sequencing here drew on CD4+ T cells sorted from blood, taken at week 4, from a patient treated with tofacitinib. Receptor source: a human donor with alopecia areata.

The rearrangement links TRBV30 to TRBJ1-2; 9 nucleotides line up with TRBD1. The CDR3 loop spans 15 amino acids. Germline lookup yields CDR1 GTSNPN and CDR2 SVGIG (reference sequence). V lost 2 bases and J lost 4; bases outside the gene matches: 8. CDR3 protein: CAWSSPGQGVYGYTF. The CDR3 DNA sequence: TGTGCCTGGAGTTCCCCGGGACAGGGCGTCTATGGCTACACCTTC. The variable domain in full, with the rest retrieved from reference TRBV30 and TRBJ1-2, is SQTIHQWPATLVQPVGSPLSLECTVEGTSNPNLYWYRQAAGRGLQLLFYSVGIGQISSEVPQNLSASRPQDRQFILSSKKLLLSDSGFYLCAWSSPGQGVYGYTFGSGTRLTVV.

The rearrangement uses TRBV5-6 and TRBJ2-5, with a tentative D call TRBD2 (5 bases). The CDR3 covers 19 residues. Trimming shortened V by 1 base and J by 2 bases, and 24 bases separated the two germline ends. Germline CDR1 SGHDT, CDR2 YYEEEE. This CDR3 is CASSLIHGSRGTLQETQYF. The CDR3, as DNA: TGTGCCAGCAGCTTGATTCATGGGTCACGGGGTACCCTTCAAGAGACCCAGTACTTC.